The subject of this entry is one TCR beta chain. This record comes from a study of blood T cell repertoires in COVID-19. For the study at large: Material from acute and convalescent COVID-19 was sourced from the United States, Italy and Spain.

The V segment lost 6 bases and the J segment 9 bases; nucleotides outside the gene matches: 8. Germline V gives CDR1 MNHEY, CDR2 SVGAGI. The CDR3 covers 14 residues. The repertoire was sequenced with immunoSEQ multiplex PCR; TCRdb's copy has only in-frame clones and lacks some. The sample lists hundreds of thousands of clones, approximately 90% occurring once. Individuals drawn from approximately 26 US areas were about 18 to 89 years old. The source is a man aged 18 to 29 who had recovered from COVID-19. This chain joins TRBV6-5 and TRBJ1-6; 7 nucleotides match TRBD1. The specimen was PBMCs or T cells enriched from blood (not recorded which). DNA for the CDR3: TGTGCCAGCAGCCAAAGTGACAGGGCTTCACCCCTCCACTTT. Translated: CASSQSDRASPLHF.